This T cell receptor (beta chain) was documented in a study of blood T cell repertoires in COVID-19. Method: immunoSEQ multiplex PCR; TCRdb's copy keeps in-frame clones and lacks some. The repertoire holds 65,000 to 80,000 clones, with 90% to 95% as singletons. The CDR3 is 15 amino acids. The J segment lost 3 bases and the V segment lost 4 bases, leaving 7 bases of the junction unmatched. CDR1 and CDR2 from the germline V gene are SGHRS and YFSETQ. This clone appeared once. The specimen was peripheral blood. The sequence was collected from a human donor in a cohort sampled during active COVID-19. The rearrangement links TRBV5-1 to TRBJ2-3, with 8 bases matching TRBD2. CDR3 protein: CASSPGTRETDTQYF. The CDR3 nucleotides read TGCGCCAGCAGCCCCGGGACTAGAGAAACAGATACGCAGTATTTT. The full variable domain, with the rest looked up from reference TRBV5-1 and TRBJ2-3, is KAGVTQTPRYLIKTRGQQVTLSCSPISGHRSVSWYQQTPGQGLQFLFEYFSETQRNKGNFPGRFSGRQFSNSRSEMNVSTLELGDSALYLCASSPGTRETDTQYFGPGTRLTVL.